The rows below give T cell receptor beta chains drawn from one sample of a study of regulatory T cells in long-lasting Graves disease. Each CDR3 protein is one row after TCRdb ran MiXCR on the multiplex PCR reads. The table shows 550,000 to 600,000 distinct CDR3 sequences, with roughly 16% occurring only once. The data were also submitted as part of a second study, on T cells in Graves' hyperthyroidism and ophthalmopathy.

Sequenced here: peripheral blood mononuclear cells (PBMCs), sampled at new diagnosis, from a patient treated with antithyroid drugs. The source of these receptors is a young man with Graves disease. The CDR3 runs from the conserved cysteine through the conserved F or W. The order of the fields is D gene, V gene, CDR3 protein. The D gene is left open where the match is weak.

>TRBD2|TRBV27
CASSLSAGGPYNEQFF
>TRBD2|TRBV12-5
CASGLVPGGRNEQFF
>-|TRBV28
CASHSGANVLTF
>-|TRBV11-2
CASSPAGFEQYF
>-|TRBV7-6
CASSKRLVSDEQFF
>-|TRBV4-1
CASSSPSQGNQPQHF
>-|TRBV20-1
CSARAASYNEQFF
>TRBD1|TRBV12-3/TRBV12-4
CASSFRAGQGTNIQYF
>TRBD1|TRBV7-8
CASSLDGTGGLFQPQHF
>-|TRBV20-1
CSAEGENEQFF
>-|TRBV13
CASSLAWNDGYTF
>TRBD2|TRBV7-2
CASSLSIAGEDTDTQYF
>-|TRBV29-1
CSVLEGPSQETQYF
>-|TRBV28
CASSLPGTRSWGQYF
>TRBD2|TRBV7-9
CASNGGPGGIGDTQYF
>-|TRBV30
CAWKDSNYGYTF
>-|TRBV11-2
CASSSDRTSYNEQFF
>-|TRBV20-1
CSALGGMGNEKLFF
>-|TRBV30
CAWGRTDTQYF
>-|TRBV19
CASSRPGSSYNEQFF
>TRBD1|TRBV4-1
CASSQVSNAGQGYGYTF
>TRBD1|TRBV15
CATSRGGGQGYNKQFF
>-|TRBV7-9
CASSPEGLDTEAFF
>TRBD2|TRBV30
CAWRTSGSYNEQFF
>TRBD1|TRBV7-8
CASSADRVYEQFF
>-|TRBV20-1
CSVKGRLNQPQHF
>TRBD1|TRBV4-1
CASSQDRDSLTDTQYF
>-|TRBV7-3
CASRYITDTQYF
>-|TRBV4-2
CASSQGLADLSYNEQFF
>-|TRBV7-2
CASSLYRGTSNEQFF
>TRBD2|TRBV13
CASSLALAGESQYF
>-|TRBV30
CVKTNDPSGSNQPQHF
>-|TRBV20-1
CSVLGGRTEAFF
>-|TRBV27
CASSLSPRLGSTDTQYF
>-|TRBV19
CASSIAPGVGLYEQYF
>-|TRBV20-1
CSAQDFRGGSNQPQHF
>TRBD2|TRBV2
CASRWTSGSGNEQFF
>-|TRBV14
CASSRPDGGQSSYEQYF
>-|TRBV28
CASSLIPGGSGNTIYF
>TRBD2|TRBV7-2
CASSLAVAGGSGEQFF
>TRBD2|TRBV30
CAWTLGTSPVDEQYF
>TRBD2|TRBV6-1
CASRATGTSGYNEQFF
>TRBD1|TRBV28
CASGTGGVKVGSQYF
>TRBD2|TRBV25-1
CASTGRAGLVSDEQYF
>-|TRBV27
CASSLWGRARAATSSTDTQYF
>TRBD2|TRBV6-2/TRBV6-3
CASRPTSGVYNEQFF
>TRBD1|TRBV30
CAWSVGQGGNEQFF
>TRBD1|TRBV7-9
CASSPRTGIRSYNEQFF
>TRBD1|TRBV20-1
CSAAQGDQPQHF